Following are 5 T cell receptor beta chains from one sample sequenced in a study of OX40 agonist ivuxolimab in advanced cancers. The repertoire was sequenced with immunoSEQ multiplex PCR; TCRdb's copy has only in-frame clones and lacks some. The table lists 35,000 to 45,000 clones, around 87% of them singletons. The material sequenced was CD4+ or CD8+ T cells sorted from blood, taken in a trial of the OX40 agonist ivuxolimab. Source of these receptors: an adult with an advanced solid tumor such as melanoma, head and neck, liver or kidney cancer.

The J gene is TRBJ2-2, the V gene TRBV29-1, with TRBD2 as a possible D gene (6 bases). Trimming took 6 bases from V and 6 from J, leaving 8 bases between them. CDR3 length equals 11 residues. Germline V gene lookup returns CDR1 SQVTM and CDR2 ANQGSEA. This chain's CDR3 is CSVAGPGELFF. The CDR3 nucleotides read TGCAGCGTCGCGGGGCCCGGGGAGCTGTTTTTT.

The chain uses TRBV7-2 and TRBJ2-3; 12 bases align to TRBD1. After removal of 3 bases from V and 2 bases from J, the junction contained 12 bases not matched to a gene. Germline CDR1 SGHTA, CDR2 FQGNSA. The CDR3 consists of 19 residues. CDR3 bases: TGTGCCAGCAGCTTTAGACCGGGACAGGGGGCAGGACACACAGATACGCAGTATTTT. Amino acid sequence: CASSFRPGQGAGHTDTQYF.

The rearrangement joins TRBV6-5 to TRBJ2-1, with a weak D call TRBD1 (6 bases). Trimming took off 0 bases at V and 7 bases at J, with 10 bases between the two ends. The CDR3 consists of 14 residues. CDR1 and CDR2 from the germline V gene are MNHEY and SVGAGI. In DNA, the CDR3 is TGTGCCAGCAGTTACTCGGTGGGGGCGAATGAGCAGTTCTTC. It encodes CASSYSVGANEQFF.

The chain carries TRBV11-2 and TRBJ1-1; perhaps TRBD1 as D (6 bases). The CDR3 spans 13 residues. Germline CDR1 and CDR2: SGHAT and FQNNGV. V was trimmed by 1 base and J by 9 bases, leaving 12 bases between them. CDR3 loop: CASSLGGQPKAFF. In nucleotides, the CDR3 is TGTGCCAGCAGCTTAGGGGGACAACCGAAAGCTTTCTTT.

The J gene is TRBJ2-7, the V gene TRBV6-5; a weak D match, TRBD2 (5 bases). The CDR3 runs 14 residues. With 6 bases removed from V and 1 base from J, the gap between germline ends came to 13 bases. Germline CDR1 is MNHEY and CDR2 is SVGAGI. This chain's CDR3 is CASSRGPFSYEQYF. The CDR3 coding sequence is TGTGCCAGCAGCCGAGGGCCCTTTTCCTACGAGCAGTACTTC.